This T cell receptor (beta chain) is drawn from a study of blood T cells in healthy people across ages. Findings and limits, study-wide: Age brought a roughly linear fall in TCR beta diversity measured per million T cells. It was not known whether donors were CMV positive (a possible confounder of expanded clonotype changes).

Germline loops: CDR1 LGHDT, CDR2 YNNKEL (reference sequence). V was pared by 6 bases and J by 0 bases, with 12 bases between. The CDR3 covers 15 residues. The use of a sample-barcoded 5' primer and a J-beta primer mix characterized a second PCR of roughly 6 to 12 cycles. Every individual sample yielded 3 million or more paired-end reads (each containing CDR3). TCRdb ran MiXCR on the 5' RACE reads and lists one entry per CDR3 protein. The sample has around 800,000 distinct CDR3 sequences, 20% to 30% seen once; the top ten hold 3%. Details on this clonotype: Its target is not known.

These data also formed part of another study, on T cells of mothers and their children. That report notes: The authors used all extracted RNA for cDNA synthesis, at approximately 1.4 ug per 15 ul.

This TCR was recovered from a boy aged 5-17 years in good health. The sample comprised blood. V and J are TRBV3-1 and TRBJ2-1; the D gene is possibly TRBD2 (6 bases). This CDR3 reads CASRGGASSYNEQFF. In DNA, the CDR3 is TGTGCCAGCAGGGGAGGTGCGAGCTCCTACAATGAGCAGTTCTTC.